A single sample gave rise to the 30 T cell receptor beta chains below, sequenced in a study of cytotoxic CD8 clonotypes in ibrutinib-treated CLL. Here immunoSEQ multiplex PCR was the method, and the copy in TCRdb shows in-frame clones only, minus some. The top ten clones hold about an eighth of a sample with hundreds of thousands of clones, nearly 80% of them seen once. Here the sequenced sample was PBMCs, taken after 12 months of ibrutinib treatment. The receptors derive from a human donor with chronic lymphocytic leukemia.

The chain recombines TRBV6-5 with TRBJ2-7, with unresolved D. This CDR3 region has 11 residues. Per the germline V gene, CDR1 is MNHEY and CDR2 is SVGAGI. Trimming cost V 7 bases and J 6 bases, with 10 bases left between them. As DNA, the CDR3 is TGTGCCAGCACCTCCCGAGGCGAGCAGTACTTC. Translated: CASTSRGEQYF.

This clone has more than one count but fewer than ten. CDR3 sequence reads: CASSIGGRAGNSPLHF. The CDR3 DNA is TGTGCCAGTAGTATTGGGGGCCGAGCCGGCAATTCACCCCTCCACTTT. V gene TRBV19 combines with J gene TRBJ1-6, with TRBD1 as a possible D gene (6 bases). The CDR3 has 16 amino acids. Trimming removed 3 bases from V and 7 bases from J, with 16 bases in between. The germline gives CDR1 LNHDA, CDR2 SQIVND (reference sequence).

V is TRBV28 and J is TRBJ2-1, with TRBD2 identical over 8 bases. Germline CDR1 is MDHEN and CDR2 is SYDVKM. Germline trimming cut 3 bases from V and 9 bases from J; bases unmatched to any gene: 7. There are 14 residues in the CDR3. The DNA for the CDR3 is TGTGCCAGCAGTTTTAGTGGAACTAGCGGTGAGCAGTTCTTC. Translating gives CASSFSGTSGEQFF. The full variable domain, its missing parts supplied by reference TRBV28 and TRBJ2-1, is DVKVTQSSRYLVKRTGEKVFLECVQDMDHENMFWYRQDPGLGLRLIYFSYDVKMKEKGDIPEGYSVSREKKERFSLILESASTNQTSMYLCASSFSGTSGEQFFGPGTRLTVL.

This clone was counted once. The genes are TRBV28 and TRBJ1-5, with a weak D call TRBD1 (5 bases). From germline, CDR1 is MDHEN and CDR2 SYDVKM. The CDR3 has 14 residues. Trimming took 5 bases from V and 7 from J, leaving 15 bases between them. The CDR3 here is CASSRGGLHQPQHF. The CDR3 nucleotides read TGTGCCAGCAGTCGGGGGGGACTCCACCAGCCCCAGCATTTT.

This chain connects TRBV6-1 to TRBJ1-1; D gene uncertain. This CDR3 contains 13 residues. Trimming pared 4 bases from V and 3 bases from J, leaving 9 bases between. Per germline, CDR1 MNHNS and CDR2 SASEGT. As DNA, the CDR3 is TGTGCCAGCAGTGTGGCTCCGTACACTGAAGCTTTCTTT. Its protein product is CASSVAPYTEAFF.

The CDR3 DNA follows: TGTGCCAGCAGCTTGGGGAGCTTCTCCTACAATGAGCAGTTCTTC. Encoded protein: CASSLGSFSYNEQFF. J is TRBJ2-1 and V is TRBV5-4; unclear D gene. Germline V gene sequence: CDR1 SGHNT, CDR2 YYREEE (reference sequence). Trimming took 0 bases from V and 0 from J, leaving 7 bases between them. This CDR3 is built from 15 residues.

V gene TRBV5-6 combines with J gene TRBJ1-5, with a possible D match to TRBD1 (6 bases). There are 15 residues in the CDR3. Germline CDR1 and CDR2: SGHDT and YYEEEE. Trimming shortened V by 5 bases and J by 3 bases, and 15 bases separated the two germline ends. The CDR3 DNA reads TGTGCCAGCAGTGGTCGACAGGCACACAATCAGCCCCAGCATTTT. It translates to CASSGRQAHNQPQHF. The whole variable domain, remainder taken from reference TRBV5-6 and TRBJ1-5, is DAGVTQSPTHLIKTRGQQVTLRCSPKSGHDTVSWYQQALGQGPQFIFQYYEEEERQRGNFPDRFSGHQFPNYSSELNVNALLLGDSALYLCASSGRQAHNQPQHFGDGTRLSIL.

The J gene is TRBJ2-1, the V gene TRBV25-1; 10 bases are a match to TRBD2. The CDR3 is made up of 14 amino acids. The germline gives CDR1 MGHDK, CDR2 SYGVNS. Trimming at V came to 5 bases and at J to 8 bases, leaving 6 bases not matched to a gene. In DNA, the CDR3 is TGTGCCAGCAGTCAAATAGCGGGGGGCCATGAGCAGTTCTTC. Translation gives CASSQIAGGHEQFF. Together with reference TRBV25-1 and TRBJ2-1, the CDR3 gives the full variable domain: EADIYQTPRYLVIGTGKKITLECSQTMGHDKMYWYQQDPGMELHLIHYSYGVNSTEKGDLSSESTVSRIRTEHFPLTLESARPSHTSQYLCASSQIAGGHEQFFGPGTRLTVL.

The CDR3 nucleotides read TGCGCCAGCAGCCAGTTTGGGGGGCTGGAGACCCAGTACTTC. This encodes CASSQFGGLETQYF. V gene TRBV4-1 combines with J gene TRBJ2-5, with D perhaps assigned TRBD1 or TRBD2 (6 bases each). This CDR3 has 14 amino acids. Between the trimmed V and J ends, which lost 3 bases and 5 bases, there was a span of 13 bases. Looked up from germline, CDR1 is MGHRA and CDR2 is YSYEKL.

J is TRBJ1-2 and V is TRBV27; D is unresolved. Trimming stripped 6 bases from V and 2 bases from J, with 13 bases between. The V gene's germline CDR1 is MNHEY and CDR2 SMNVEV (reference sequence). The CDR3 contains 14 residues. The CDR3 loop reads CASRPGGLNYGYTF. The CDR3 DNA reads TGTGCCAGCAGGCCGGGCGGACTCAACTATGGCTACACCTTC.

This clone was detected a few times. The sample contains more than one DNA sequence encoding this CDR3. V usage is TRBV19 and J usage is TRBJ1-2, with D uncertain. This CDR3 comprises 13 residues. CDR1 is LNHDA and CDR2 is SQIVND in the germline V gene (reference sequence). Trimming removed 7 bases at V and 2 bases at J, with 11 bases between. The DNA for the CDR3 is TGTGCCAGTATTGGAGGACCGAACTATGGCTACACCTTC. Protein: CASIGGPNYGYTF. The full variable domain, its missing parts supplied by reference TRBV19 and TRBJ1-2, is DGGITQSPKYLFRKEGQNVTLSCEQNLNHDAMYWYRQDPGQGLRLIYYSQIVNDFQKGDIAEGYSVSREKKESFPLTVTSAQKNPTAFYLCASIGGPNYGYTFGSGTRLTVV.

This clone was seen once. The chain employs TRBV19 and TRBJ2-7, with D unclear. The germline V gene encodes CDR1 LNHDA and CDR2 SQIVND (reference sequence). V was pared by 3 bases and J by 1 base, with 13 bases between. The CDR3 is made up of 15 amino acids. The CDR3 here is CASSIRAALSYEQYF. Here the CDR3 DNA reads TGTGCCAGTAGTATTCGGGCAGCCTTATCCTACGAGCAGTACTTC.

The rearrangement links TRBV28 to TRBJ1-5; 8 bases map to TRBD1. Germline trimming cut 8 bases from V and 4 bases from J; bases unmatched to any gene: 7. The CDR3 length is 14 residues. In germline, CDR1 is MDHEN, CDR2 SYDVKM. The CDR3 region is CASYRGVGNQPQHF. CDR3 coding DNA: TGTGCCAGCTACAGGGGGGTCGGGAATCAGCCCCAGCATTTT.

This rearrangement joins TRBV21-1 to TRBJ2-3; the table names TRBD2, a call not compared with the DNA. TRBV21-1 is a known pseudogene. The CDR3 length is 14 residues. CDR3 DNA sequence: TGTGCCAGCGCCGGCGGGGGGGGCGCAGATACGCAGTATTTT. Its translation: CASAGGGGADTQYF.

The chain employs TRBV27 and TRBJ2-1; D remains unclear. This CDR3 comprises 12 residues. The V end was cut by 3 bases, the J end by 7 bases, with 7 bases between. Germline values: CDR1 MNHEY, CDR2 SMNVEV (reference sequence). The CDR3 loop is CASSFPGNEQFF. For the CDR3, the DNA is TGTGCCAGCAGTTTTCCCGGGAATGAGCAGTTCTTC.

The V call is TRBV5-8, the J call TRBJ1-4, with D possibly being TRBD1 (5 bases). Germline loops: CDR1 SGHTS, CDR2 YDEGEE. The ends were cut back, 4 bases at V and 0 bases at J, with 13 bases in the middle. The CDR3 is 16 residues long. CDR3 sequence reads: CASSPGTVATNEKLFF. CDR3 bases: TGTGCCAGCAGCCCGGGGACGGTTGCAACTAATGAAAAACTGTTTTTT.

The CDR3 is CASSVGVGRDTGELFF. The CDR3 DNA is TGTGCCAGCAGCGTAGGGGTGGGAAGGGACACCGGGGAGCTGTTTTTT. The chain links TRBV9 to TRBJ2-2; the D is unclear. This CDR3 is built from 16 residues. Germline values: CDR1 SGDLS, CDR2 YYNGEE. The V and J ends lost 0 bases and 3 bases respectively, with 12 bases between them.

This CDR3 reads CASSQPTGPFQYF. In nucleotides, the CDR3 is TGCGCCAGCAGCCAACCGACAGGCCCCTTTCAGTACTTC. The genes are TRBV4-1 and TRBJ2-5; D is perhaps TRBD1 (6 bases). Germline CDR1 reads MGHRA; CDR2 reads YSYEKL. The CDR3 spans 13 residues. Deletions cut 2 bases from V and 11 bases from J, with 15 bases between.

The chain employs TRBV4-1 and TRBJ1-2, with D unclear. The germline CDR1 and CDR2 sequences are MGHRA and YSYEKL. The CDR3 is 15 residues long. V lost 1 base to trimming and J lost 2 bases, with 11 bases between them. DNA for the CDR3: TGCGCCAGCAGCCAAGGAACAGTCCCCAACTATGGCTACACCTTC. This codes for CASSQGTVPNYGYTF.

The chain is built from TRBV5-6 and TRBJ2-1; unclear D gene. With 0 bases removed from V and 0 bases from J, the gap between germline ends came to 7 bases. Germline CDR1 is SGHDT and CDR2 is YYEEEE. This CDR3 comprises 15 residues. The CDR3 DNA is TGTGCCAGCAGCTTGGTTCCGGACTCCTACAATGAGCAGTTCTTC. This translates into CASSLVPDSYNEQFF. Using reference TRBV5-6 and TRBJ2-1 for the parts outside the CDR3, the full variable domain is DAGVTQSPTHLIKTRGQQVTLRCSPKSGHDTVSWYQQALGQGPQFIFQYYEEEERQRGNFPDRFSGHQFPNYSSELNVNALLLGDSALYLCASSLVPDSYNEQFFGPGTRLTVL.

This chain joins TRBV30 and TRBJ2-1; TRBD2 matches 9 bases. This CDR3 is 18 amino acids long. Per the germline V gene, CDR1 is GTSNPN and CDR2 is SVGIG (reference sequence). The junction had 16 bases not matched to a gene; V was cut back by 0 bases and J by 7 bases. The chain's CDR3 is CAWSVKGGASGMGNEQFF. The CDR3 DNA sequence: TGTGCCTGGAGTGTAAAAGGGGGGGCTAGCGGGATGGGTAATGAGCAGTTCTTC. The full variable domain, completed using reference TRBV30 and TRBJ2-1, is SQTIHQWPATLVQPVGSPLSLECTVEGTSNPNLYWYRQAAGRGLQLLFYSVGIGQISSEVPQNLSASRPQDRQFILSSKKLLLSDSGFYLCAWSVKGGASGMGNEQFFGPGTRLTVL.

In the case of this clone: This likely stems from a read error, as it lies one base from a far larger clone. The V and J genes are TRBV5-1 and TRBJ2-5, with D hard to call. Germline V gives CDR1 SGHRS, CDR2 YFSETQ. CDR3 length: 12 amino acids. V lost 4 bases, J lost 1 base, and 5 bases lay in between. CDR3 protein: CASSHIQETQYF. The DNA of the CDR3 is TGCGCCAGCAGCCATATCCAAGAGACCCAGTACTTC.

A note on this clone: The junction does not match germline at one end; this may be a read error. The rearrangement joins TRBV10-1 to TRBJ2-7; 11 positions match TRBD2. CDR1 is WNHNN, CDR2 SYGVQD, per germline (reference sequence). The CDR3 sequence is 13 residues long. This CDR3 reads CATKPSGGTEPYF. The CDR3 coding sequence is TGCGCCACCAAGCCTAGCGGGGGGACCGAGCCGTACTTC.

The chain uses TRBV7-3 and TRBJ2-1; 9 bases are shared with TRBD1. The CDR3 covers 15 residues. Per germline, CDR1 SGHTA and CDR2 FQGTGA. Trimming at V came to 3 bases and at J to 2 bases, leaving 2 bases not matched to a gene. In nucleotides, the CDR3 is TGTGCCAGCAGCTTGGACAGGGGACCCTACAATGAGCAGTTCTTC. Residues: CASSLDRGPYNEQFF. The entire variable domain, with the rest obtained from reference TRBV7-3 and TRBJ2-1, is as follows: GAGVSQTPSNKVTEKGKYVELRCDPISGHTALYWYRQSLGQGPEFLIYFQGTGAADDSGLPNDRFFAVRPEGSVSTLKIQRTERGDSAVYLCASSLDRGPYNEQFFGPGTRLTVL.

The chain combines TRBV12-2 with TRBJ2-1; TRBD2 was called by the table and not checked on the DNA. TRBV12-2 is a pseudogene. The CDR3 has 10 amino acids. The CDR3 here is CASPLNEQFF. As DNA, the CDR3 is TGTGCAAGTCCCCTTAATGAGCAGTTCTTC.

The rearrangement links TRBV7-2 to TRBJ2-7; D is perhaps TRBD1 or TRBD2 (5 bases each). Looked up from germline, CDR1 is SGHTA and CDR2 is FQGNSA. The CDR3 sequence is 12 residues long. The V end lost 7 bases, the J end lost 5 bases, and 12 bases lay between the germline ends. As DNA, the CDR3 is TGTGCCAGCACCCAGAGGGACCACGAGCAGTACTTC. It encodes CASTQRDHEQYF.

The chain carries TRBV5-4 and TRBJ2-7, with D perhaps TRBD2 (6 bases). The V end lost 4 bases, the J end lost 2 bases, and 19 bases lay between the germline ends. Germline CDR1 reads SGHNT; CDR2 reads YYREEE (reference sequence). The CDR3 contains 16 residues. CDR3 in DNA: TGTGCCAGCAGCCCACCACCGGGGGAGAGACCCTACGAGCAGTACTTC. The encoded protein is CASSPPPGERPYEQYF.

The chain joins TRBV28 to TRBJ1-3; no clear D. Germline CDR1 reads MDHEN; CDR2 reads SYDVKM. Trimming cost V 5 bases and J 0 bases, with 11 bases left between them. There are 15 residues in the CDR3. The CDR3 loop is CASSSPGVSGNTIYF. CDR3 sequence (DNA): TGTGCCAGCAGTAGCCCAGGCGTCTCTGGAAACACCATATATTTT.

The chain recombines TRBV5-1 with TRBJ1-6, with a possible D match to TRBD1 (6 bases). Germline V gene data show CDR1 as SGHRS and CDR2 as YFSETQ. This CDR3 spans 15 amino acids. V dropped 0 bases and J dropped 8 bases, with 12 bases sitting between them. The CDR3 DNA is TGCGCCAGCAGCTTGGATGGCAGGGGCGATTCACCCCTCCACTTT. It codes for CASSLDGRGDSPLHF.

V is TRBV4-1 and J is TRBJ2-1, with D hard to call. Trimming pared 10 bases from V and 0 bases from J, leaving 10 bases between. CDR3 length: 13 amino acids. The germline V gene has CDR1 MGHRA and CDR2 YSYEKL. Here the CDR3 DNA reads TGCGCCACCGGATCCAGCTCCTACAATGAGCAGTTCTTC. Translated: CATGSSSYNEQFF.